This is a list of T cell receptor beta chains from one sample in a study of shared clonotypes between healthy human individuals. TCRdb's table, derived via immunoSEQ multiplex PCR, lists solely in-frame clones and lacks some. The sample yields some 2,400,000 clones, around 95% seen once. The sequenced sample was naive CD4+ T cells sorted from blood. These receptors came from a man in his late teens or twenties in good health. Both conserved end residues are part of each CDR3. D genes are given only for firm matches. Size values are once, few and many counts, or a class for expanded clones, and some rows have none.

D: NA; V: TRBV28; J: TRBJ2-5; size: NA; DNA: TGTGCCAGCAGGGTGAGCACAGGGGGGGCCGAGACCCAGTACTTC; CDR3: CASRVSTGGAETQYF
D: NA; V: TRBV5-1; J: TRBJ2-3; size: NA; DNA: TGCGCCAGCGCATCAGGCATGCGAGGGGATACGCAGTATTTT; CDR3: CASASGMRGDTQYF
D: NA; V: TRBV5-1; J: TRBJ2-3; size: NA; DNA: TGCGCCAGCAGCCGGGACACCGGCACAGATACGCAGTATTTT; CDR3: CASSRDTGTDTQYF
D: NA; V: TRBV6-5; J: TRBJ2-7; size: NA; DNA: TGTGCCAGCAGTTACTCGGCCTTAGGGCCCTACGAGCAGTACTTC; CDR3: CASSYSALGPYEQYF
D: NA; V: TRBV7-2; J: TRBJ1-1; size: NA; DNA: TGTGCCAGCAGCAGGCGGGACTGGAACACTGAAGCTTTCTTT; CDR3: CASSRRDWNTEAFF
D: NA; V: TRBV9; J: TRBJ2-3; size: NA; DNA: TGTGCCAGCAGCGGAGCGGGCCTACAAGGCACAGATACGCAGTATTTT; CDR3: CASSGAGLQGTDTQYF
D: NA; V: TRBV5-3; J: TRBJ1-1; size: NA; DNA: TGTGCCAGAAGCTTGTGGAACACTGAAGCTTTCTTT; CDR3: CARSLWNTEAFF
D: NA; V: TRBV14; J: TRBJ1-6; size: NA; DNA: TGTGCCAGCAGCCAAGTGGGGACTCCCCTTGCCCTCCACTTT; CDR3: CASSQVGTPLALHF
D: TRBD2; V: TRBV4-1; J: TRBJ2-1; size: NA; DNA: TGCGCCAGCAGCCGGGATAGCGGGTTCTTCTCCTACAATGAGCAGTTCTTC; CDR3: CASSRDSGFFSYNEQFF
D: NA; V: TRBV29-1; J: TRBJ2-3; size: NA; DNA: TGCAGCGTCCGGCCCCCCGCAACAGATACGCAGTATTTT; CDR3: CSVRPPATDTQYF
D: TRBD1; V: TRBV11-3; J: TRBJ1-6; size: NA; DNA: TGTGCCAGCAGCTCCGGGACAGCGGGTAATTCACCCCTCCACTTT; CDR3: CASSSGTAGNSPLHF
D: TRBD1; V: TRBV10-2; J: TRBJ1-5; size: NA; DNA: TGCGCCAGCCGTGACAGGGGCGGGCATCAGCCCCAGCATTTT; CDR3: CASRDRGGHQPQHF
D: NA; V: TRBV6-5; J: TRBJ2-2; size: NA; DNA: TGTGCCAGCAGTTCCCCATCGGACCCGGGGGAGCTGTTTTTT; CDR3: CASSSPSDPGELFF
D: NA; V: TRBV10-3; J: TRBJ2-3; size: once; DNA: TGTGCCATCAGTGTCCAAGGAACTAGCACAGATACGCAGTATTTT; CDR3: CAISVQGTSTDTQYF
D: NA; V: TRBV5-4; J: TRBJ2-5; size: NA; DNA: TGTGCCAGCAGTTTGGTTGACTGGGGAGGAGAGACCCAGTACTTC; CDR3: CASSLVDWGGETQYF
D: TRBD1; V: TRBV6-5; J: TRBJ2-1; size: NA; DNA: TGTGCCAGCAGTACCGCCGGGACAGCCTTCGAGCAGTTCTTC; CDR3: CASSTAGTAFEQFF
D: NA; V: TRBV27; J: TRBJ1-2; size: NA; DNA: TGTGCCAGCAGTTCCGTCACAGGTGGCAACTATGGCTACACCTTC; CDR3: CASSSVTGGNYGYTF
D: NA; V: TRBV21-1; J: TRBJ2-5; size: NA; DNA: TGTGCCAGCAGCAGTGAGCGTTCAGACGGGGAGACCCAGTACTTC; CDR3: CASSSERSDGETQYF
D: TRBD1; V: TRBV5-1; J: TRBJ2-3; size: NA; DNA: TGCGCCAGCAGCCACGGACAGGGGGCAGATACGCAGTATTTT; CDR3: CASSHGQGADTQYF
D: NA; V: TRBV6-1; J: TRBJ2-6; size: NA; DNA: TGTGCCAGCAGCCCAAGGACAGCTGGGGCCAACGTCCTGACTTTC; CDR3: CASSPRTAGANVLTF
D: NA; V: TRBV18; J: TRBJ1-1; size: NA; DNA: TGTGCCAGCTCACCCCGGGGAGTGAACACTGAAGCTTTCTTT; CDR3: CASSPRGVNTEAFF
D: NA; V: TRBV7-2; J: TRBJ1-1; size: NA; DNA: TGTGCCAGCAGCACAGGGTTTGGGGAAGCTTTCTTT; CDR3: CASSTGFGEAFF
D: TRBD2; V: TRBV7-2; J: TRBJ2-1; size: NA; DNA: TGTGCCAGCAGCTTAGCGCTAGCGGGGAACAATGAGCAGTTCTTC; CDR3: CASSLALAGNNEQFF
D: NA; V: TRBV5-1; J: TRBJ2-3; size: NA; DNA: TGCGCCAGCAGCTTGGCCCCGCCTGGCACAGATACGCAGTATTTT; CDR3: CASSLAPPGTDTQYF
D: NA; V: TRBV5-1; J: TRBJ1-5; size: NA; DNA: TGCGCCAGCAGCTTGGGGGGTACAGGCAATCAGCCCCAGCATTTT; CDR3: CASSLGGTGNQPQHF
D: NA; V: TRBV15; J: TRBJ2-7; size: NA; DNA: TGTGCCACCAGCCCCCAGTTAACAGTCACCTACGAGCAGTACTTC; CDR3: CATSPQLTVTYEQYF
D: TRBD1; V: TRBV6-1; J: TRBJ2-1; size: NA; DNA: TGTGCCAGCATAACAGGGGGCTTGGGCAATGAGCAGTTCTTC; CDR3: CASITGGLGNEQFF
D: TRBD1; V: TRBV10-2; J: TRBJ1-5; size: NA; DNA: TGCGCCAGCAGTGACGTTGGGACAGGGATCAATCAGCCCCAGCATTTT; CDR3: CASSDVGTGINQPQHF
D: TRBD1; V: TRBV27; J: TRBJ1-4; size: NA; DNA: TGTGCCAGCATAGTGAGGAGACAGGGTAGGGGTAATGAAAAACTGTTTTTT; CDR3: CASIVRRQGRGNEKLFF
D: NA; V: TRBV19; J: TRBJ2-5; size: NA; DNA: TGTGCCAGTAGTACCCCCGCCGCAAGGGCAGAGACCCAGTACTTC; CDR3: CASSTPAARAETQYF
D: TRBD1; V: TRBV6-5; J: TRBJ1-2; size: NA; DNA: TGTGCCAGCAGTTACTCTCAGGGGGGGTCTCCTTGCACCTTC; CDR3: CASSYSQGGSPCTF
D: NA; V: TRBV2; J: TRBJ1-2; size: NA; DNA: TGTGCCAGCAGCGAATGGACAGTCTATGGCTACACCTTC; CDR3: CASSEWTVYGYTF
D: TRBD2; V: TRBV4-1; J: TRBJ2-1; size: NA; DNA: TGCGCCAGCAGCCACGCCCCCGGGACTAGAAGCCACAATGAGCAGTTCTTC; CDR3: CASSHAPGTRSHNEQFF
D: NA; V: TRBV27; J: TRBJ1-4; size: NA; DNA: TGTGCCAGCAGTTTCTCTCCCCCGATCCTTAATGAAAAACTGTTTTTT; CDR3: CASSFSPPILNEKLFF
D: TRBD1; V: TRBV6-6; J: TRBJ1-2; size: NA; DNA: TGTGCCAGCAGTCTTGGACAGGGGGCGGTTAGCTACACCTTC; CDR3: CASSLGQGAVSYTF
D: NA; V: TRBV18; J: TRBJ2-5; size: NA; DNA: TGTGCCAGCTCACAGGGGATTCAAGAGACCCAGTACTTC; CDR3: CASSQGIQETQYF
D: NA; V: TRBV7-6; J: TRBJ2-3; size: NA; DNA: TGTGCCAGCAGCCACTTGAAAGGAGCGACTAGCACAGATACGCAGTATTTT; CDR3: CASSHLKGATSTDTQYF
D: TRBD2; V: TRBV29-1; J: TRBJ2-5; size: NA; DNA: TGCAGCGTAATCCCCGGGACTAGCGGGCTATACCAAGAGACCCAGTACTTC; CDR3: CSVIPGTSGLYQETQYF
D: NA; V: TRBV7-8; J: TRBJ2-7; size: NA; DNA: TGTGCCAGCAGCCCCTCTCCCTACGAGCAGTACTTC; CDR3: CASSPSPYEQYF
D: NA; V: TRBV2; J: TRBJ1-4; size: once; DNA: TGTGCCAGCAGTGCGGGGGAAAATGAAAAACTGTTTTTT; CDR3: CASSAGENEKLFF
D: TRBD1; V: TRBV5-1; J: TRBJ2-3; size: NA; DNA: TGCGCCAGCAGCGGTGGACAGGGCTTCACAGATACGCAGTATTTT; CDR3: CASSGGQGFTDTQYF
D: NA; V: TRBV7-9; J: TRBJ2-7; size: NA; DNA: TGTGCCAGCAGCTTAGGGGGCGGAGGAGGCCCTTACGAGCAGTACTTC; CDR3: CASSLGGGGGPYEQYF
D: NA; V: TRBV30; J: TRBJ2-7; size: NA; DNA: TGTGCCTGGAGTGTACGATCGGGGTGGACGGGGGAGCAGTACTTC; CDR3: CAWSVRSGWTGEQYF
D: TRBD2; V: TRBV6-5; J: TRBJ2-2; size: NA; DNA: TGTGCCAGCAGTTACTACGGACTAGAGCAACTGTTTTTT; CDR3: CASSYYGLEQLFF
D: NA; V: TRBV18; J: TRBJ1-2; size: NA; DNA: TGTGCCAGCTCACTAACCGGGGAGGGATTCTACACCTTC; CDR3: CASSLTGEGFYTF
D: NA; V: TRBV27; J: TRBJ2-2; size: NA; DNA: TGTGCCAGTCGCAACCGGGTGGTGTCCGGGGAGCTGTTTTTT; CDR3: CASRNRVVSGELFF
D: NA; V: TRBV11-3; J: TRBJ2-5; size: NA; DNA: TGTGCCAGCAGCTTAGCGGCAGAGACCCAGTACTTC; CDR3: CASSLAAETQYF
D: NA; V: TRBV15; J: TRBJ1-4; size: NA; DNA: TGTGCCACCAGCAGAGATCCCACAGGGAATGAAAAACTGTTTTTT; CDR3: CATSRDPTGNEKLFF
D: TRBD1; V: TRBV6-1; J: TRBJ2-3; size: once; DNA: TGTGCCAGCAGGGGGACAGGGACAGATACGCAGTATTTT; CDR3: CASRGTGTDTQYF
D: TRBD2; V: TRBV9; J: TRBJ2-7; size: NA; DNA: TGTGCCAGCAGCCCTAGAGGGACTAGCGGCTACGAGCAGTACTTC; CDR3: CASSPRGTSGYEQYF
D: TRBD2; V: TRBV6-4; J: TRBJ2-3; size: NA; DNA: TGTGCCAGCAGTGTGGAGGGAGGGAGAGCAGATACGCAGTATTTT; CDR3: CASSVEGGRADTQYF
D: NA; V: TRBV28; J: TRBJ1-2; size: once; DNA: TGTGCCAGTCGGGGCAATGGGGAATATGGCTACACCTTC; CDR3: CASRGNGEYGYTF
D: NA; V: TRBV30; J: TRBJ2-3; size: NA; DNA: TGTGCCTGGAGTTCGCTTCTAGCACCCAGCACAGATACGCAGTATTTT; CDR3: CAWSSLLAPSTDTQYF
D: NA; V: TRBV5-1; J: TRBJ2-1; size: NA; DNA: TGCGCCAGCAGCTTGTCGGGAGCGGGCTACAATGAGCAGTTCTTC; CDR3: CASSLSGAGYNEQFF